This T cell receptor (beta chain) was captured in a study of human T cells and chemical hapten exposure. Stated time point: healthy volunteer bleed at 6 weeks. RNA extraction used unfractionated whole blood as the source of total RNA. TCRdb re-called the RACE reads through MiXCR, storing one row per CDR3 protein. The profile shows around 80,000 distinct CDR3 sequences, approximately 8.6% of them singletons. This clonotype was counted ten times or more. The receptor was isolated from a male donor in good health. Some clones in this sample may be carry-over from other donors' samples. The sequenced material came from whole blood.

The DNA of the CDR3 is TGTGCCAGCAGTTTTACAGGGGGTACGCAGTATTTT. As protein: CASSFTGGTQYF. The rearrangement uses TRBV12-3 or TRBV12-4 and TRBJ2-3, with 8 bases that match TRBD1. CDR3 size: 12 residues. Trimming at V came to 3 bases and at J to 8 bases, leaving 1 base not matched to a gene.